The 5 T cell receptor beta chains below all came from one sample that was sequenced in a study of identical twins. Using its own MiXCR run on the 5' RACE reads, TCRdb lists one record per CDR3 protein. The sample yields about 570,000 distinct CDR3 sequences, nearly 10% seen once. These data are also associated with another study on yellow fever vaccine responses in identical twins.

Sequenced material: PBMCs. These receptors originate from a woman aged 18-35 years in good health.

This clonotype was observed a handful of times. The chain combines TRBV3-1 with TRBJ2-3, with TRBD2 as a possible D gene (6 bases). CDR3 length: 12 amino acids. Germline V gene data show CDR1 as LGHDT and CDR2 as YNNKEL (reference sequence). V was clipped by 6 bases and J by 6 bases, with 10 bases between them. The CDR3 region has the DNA TGTGCCAGCAGTTGGAGGGGCGATACGCAGTATTTT. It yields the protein CASSWRGDTQYF.

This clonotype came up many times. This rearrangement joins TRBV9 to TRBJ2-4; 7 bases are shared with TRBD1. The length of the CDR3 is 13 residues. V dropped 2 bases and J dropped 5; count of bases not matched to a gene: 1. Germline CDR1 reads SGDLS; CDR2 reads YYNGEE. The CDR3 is CASSVGTENIQYF. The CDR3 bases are TGTGCCAGCAGCGTTGGGACAGAAAACATTCAGTACTTC.

In nucleotides, the CDR3 is TGTGCCAGCAGCCCGAACAATCAGGAGCAGTTCTTC. This encodes CASSPNNQEQFF. The V gene is TRBV7-2, the J gene TRBJ2-1; D unresolved. The germline V and J ends were trimmed by 5 bases and 10 bases, with 12 bases remaining between them. The CDR3 contains 12 residues. CDR1 is SGHTA, CDR2 FQGNSA, per germline.

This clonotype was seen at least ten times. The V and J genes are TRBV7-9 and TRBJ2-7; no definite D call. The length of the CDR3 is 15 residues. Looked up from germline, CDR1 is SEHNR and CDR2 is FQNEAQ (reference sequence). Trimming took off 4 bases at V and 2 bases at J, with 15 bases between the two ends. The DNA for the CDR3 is TGTGCCAGCAGCTCCCTTAAAGACCGAGCCTACGAGCAGTACTTC. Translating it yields CASSSLKDRAYEQYF.

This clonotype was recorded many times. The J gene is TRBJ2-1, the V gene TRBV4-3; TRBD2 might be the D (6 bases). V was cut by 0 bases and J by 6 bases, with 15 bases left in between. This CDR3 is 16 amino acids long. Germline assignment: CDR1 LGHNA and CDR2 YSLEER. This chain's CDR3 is CASSQDRKLAFNEQFF. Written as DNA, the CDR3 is TGCGCCAGCAGCCAAGATCGGAAACTAGCCTTCAATGAGCAGTTCTTC.